The source of this TCR beta chain is a study of CD8 T cells in ankylosing spondylitis (dated by TCRdb to about 2017). Concerning the study at large: T cell receptor beta repertoires were profiled in healthy donors and ankylosing spondylitis patients so that disease-linked TCR variants could be found. Peripheral blood was sampled, and synovial fluid was also collected from ankylosing spondylitis patients. The full study cohort comprised around 23 ankylosing spondylitis patients and over 95 healthy donors. Summary of the overall study and its limitations: The disease-linked clones were reported to be significantly enriched in matched synovial fluid samples from ankylosing spondylitis patients. Some TCR beta motif variants had previously been reported in synovial fluid and blood of reactive arthritis patients, which suggested common disease-initiation mechanisms. A CD8+ phenotype was shown by the disease-linked clones, which were found at relatively low frequencies in peripheral blood. A TCR beta motif of 7 or 8 highly homologous amino acid variants appeared characteristic of blood from ankylosing spondylitis patients.

The reads were generated on an Illumina HiSeq 2500. TCR beta libraries were prepared by quantitative 5'-RACE with molecular barcodes. In the original analysis: To identify disease-linked TCR variants, a new computational method was used, one built on a probabilistic model of VDJ rearrangement. The raw public reads went through TCRdb reprocessing: fastp at Q25, MiXCR clone calling, in-frame beta chains kept. One record per CDR3 amino acid sequence lists the most common genes and DNA. TCRdb, not the original authors, processed these V and J calls. Here the sample has hundreds of thousands of distinct CDR3 sequences; 10% occur a single time. Over 20% of the sample comes from the top ten. A word on this clonotype: Its antigen is unknown. Per-base qualities were not stored, and no clone one base away is much larger.

This receptor was identified in a male donor with ankylosing spondylitis or in good health (not recorded which). The sequencing sample was made of blood, either unsorted or a sorted T cell fraction (not recorded which).

The sequenced DNA is TGTGCCACCAGTGACCCGCCGGGGGCAGAGCAGTACTTC. Its translation is CATSDPPGAEQYF. This chain joins TRBV24-1 to TRBJ2-7, with the D call tentatively TRBD1 or TRBD2, each fitting 6 bases. The CDR3 numbers 13 residues from cysteine through phenylalanine. Kept here is only the CDR3 DNA, which spans 39 bases and is read in frame from base 1. V lost 4 bases and J lost 7 bases; the stretch between them is 13 bases long. CDR1 KGHDR and CDR2 SFDVKD are derived from the germline V gene.